The subject of this entry is one T cell receptor (beta chain). The antigen is not known. The sample is drawn from a study of T cell responses to AZD1222 COVID-19 vaccine. The table came from immunoSEQ multiplex PCR; TCRdb's copy has only in-frame clones and leaves some out. The table includes roughly 110,000 clones, about 89% detected once. Germline loops: CDR1 SGDLS, CDR2 YYNGEE. Trimming left V 7 bases short and J 5 bases short, with 13 bases between. CDR3 size: 14 residues. Notes on the study in general: Donor demographics were predominantly white British with a female majority; clonal diversity may be underestimated.

The V and J genes are TRBV9 and TRBJ1-6, with D maybe TRBD1 (5 bases). This specimen was peripheral blood, taken on day 0 of AZD1222 vaccination. The sequence was collected from an adult in good health. CDR3 loop: CASREGIHNSPLHF. As DNA, the CDR3 is TGTGCCAGCCGAGAGGGGATTCATAATTCACCCCTCCACTTT.